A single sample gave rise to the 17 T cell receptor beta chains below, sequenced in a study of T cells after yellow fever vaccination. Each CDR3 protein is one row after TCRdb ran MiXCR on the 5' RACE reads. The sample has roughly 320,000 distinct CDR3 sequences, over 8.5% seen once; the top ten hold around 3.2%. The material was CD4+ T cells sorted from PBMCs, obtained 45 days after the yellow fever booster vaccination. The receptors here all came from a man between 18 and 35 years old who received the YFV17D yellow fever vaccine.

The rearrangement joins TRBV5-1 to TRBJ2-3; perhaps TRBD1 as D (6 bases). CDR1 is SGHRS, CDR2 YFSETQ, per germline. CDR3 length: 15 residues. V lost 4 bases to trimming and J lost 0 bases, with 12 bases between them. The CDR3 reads CASSPGQPSTDTQYF. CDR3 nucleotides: TGCGCCAGCAGCCCGGGACAACCCAGCACAGATACGCAGTATTTT.

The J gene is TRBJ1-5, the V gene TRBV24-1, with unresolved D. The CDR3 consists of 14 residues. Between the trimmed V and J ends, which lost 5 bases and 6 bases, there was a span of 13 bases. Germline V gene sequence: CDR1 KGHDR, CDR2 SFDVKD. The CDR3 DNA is TGTGCCACCAGTGGCGTGGGTACACCTCAGCCCCAGCATTTT. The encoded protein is CATSGVGTPQPQHF.

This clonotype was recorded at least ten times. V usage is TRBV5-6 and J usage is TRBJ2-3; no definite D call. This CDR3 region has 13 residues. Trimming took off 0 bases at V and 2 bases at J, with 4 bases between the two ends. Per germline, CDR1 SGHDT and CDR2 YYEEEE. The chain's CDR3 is CASSLVYTDTQYF. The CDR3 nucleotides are TGTGCCAGCAGCTTGGTCTACACAGATACGCAGTATTTT.

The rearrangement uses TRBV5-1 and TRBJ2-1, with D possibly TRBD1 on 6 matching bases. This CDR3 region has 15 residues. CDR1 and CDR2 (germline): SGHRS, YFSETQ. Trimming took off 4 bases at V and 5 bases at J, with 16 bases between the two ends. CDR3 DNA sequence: TGCGCCAGCAGCCTACAGGGAAAGTTTAACAATGAGCAGTTCTTC. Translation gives CASSLQGKFNNEQFF. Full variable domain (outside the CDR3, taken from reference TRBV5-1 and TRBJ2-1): KAGVTQTPRYLIKTRGQQVTLSCSPISGHRSVSWYQQTPGQGLQFLFEYFSETQRNKGNFPGRFSGRQFSNSRSEMNVSTLELGDSALYLCASSLQGKFNNEQFFGPGTRLTVL.

This CDR3 reads CASSYSMVDTQYF. CDR3 sequence (DNA): TGTGCCAGCAGTTACTCGATGGTCGATACGCAGTATTTT. The rearrangement links TRBV6-2 or TRBV6-3 to TRBJ2-3; D is unresolved. The CDR3 runs 13 residues. The V end was cut by 0 bases, the J end by 6 bases, with 7 bases between. The germline gives CDR1 MNHEY, CDR2 SVGEGT.

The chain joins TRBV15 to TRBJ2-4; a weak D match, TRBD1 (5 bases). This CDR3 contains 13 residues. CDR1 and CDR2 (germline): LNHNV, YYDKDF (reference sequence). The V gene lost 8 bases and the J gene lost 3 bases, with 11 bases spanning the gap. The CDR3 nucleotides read TGTGCCACCGCAACAGGTGACAAAAACATTCAGTACTTC. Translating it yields CATATGDKNIQYF.

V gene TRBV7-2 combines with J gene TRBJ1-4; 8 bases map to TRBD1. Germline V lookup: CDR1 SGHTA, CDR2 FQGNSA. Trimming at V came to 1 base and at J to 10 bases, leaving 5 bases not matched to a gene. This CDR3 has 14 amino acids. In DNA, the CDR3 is TGTGCCAGCAGCTTAGGAACAGGGGGATCAAAACTGTTTTTT. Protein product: CASSLGTGGSKLFF.

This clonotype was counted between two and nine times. The CDR3 protein is CATLPLAGAGDEQFF. DNA of the CDR3: TGTGCCACCTTACCACTAGCGGGGGCCGGCGATGAGCAGTTCTTC. This chain uses TRBV10-3 with TRBJ2-1; 11 nucleotides match TRBD2. Germline V lookup: CDR1 ENHRY, CDR2 SYGVKD. V lost 10 bases to trimming and J lost 8 bases; unmatched junction nucleotides: 13. This CDR3 has 15 residues.

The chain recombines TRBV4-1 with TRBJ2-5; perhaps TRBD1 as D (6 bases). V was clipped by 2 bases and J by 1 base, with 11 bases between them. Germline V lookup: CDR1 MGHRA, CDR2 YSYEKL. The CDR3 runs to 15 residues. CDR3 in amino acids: CASSQFSGAQETQYF. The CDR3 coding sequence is TGCGCCAGCAGCCAATTCTCAGGGGCCCAAGAGACCCAGTACTTC.

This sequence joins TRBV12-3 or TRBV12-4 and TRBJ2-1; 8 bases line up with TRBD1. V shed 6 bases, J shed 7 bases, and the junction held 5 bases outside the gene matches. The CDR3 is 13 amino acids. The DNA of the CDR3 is TGTGCCAGCAGCTTGCGGGACAGGAATGAGCAGTTCTTC. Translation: CASSLRDRNEQFF.

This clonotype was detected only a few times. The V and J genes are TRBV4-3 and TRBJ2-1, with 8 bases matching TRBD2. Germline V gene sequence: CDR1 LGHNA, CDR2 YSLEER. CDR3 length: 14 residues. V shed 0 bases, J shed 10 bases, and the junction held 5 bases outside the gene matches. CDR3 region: CASSQDLRGEEQFF. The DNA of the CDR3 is TGCGCCAGCAGCCAAGATCTGCGGGGGGAGGAGCAGTTCTTC.

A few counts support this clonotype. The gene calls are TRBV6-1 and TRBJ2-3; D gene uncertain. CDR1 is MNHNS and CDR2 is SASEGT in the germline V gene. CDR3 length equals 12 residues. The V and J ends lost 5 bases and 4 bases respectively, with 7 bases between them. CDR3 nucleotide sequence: TGTGCCAGCAGTCACAACCCAGATACGCAGTATTTT. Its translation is CASSHNPDTQYF.

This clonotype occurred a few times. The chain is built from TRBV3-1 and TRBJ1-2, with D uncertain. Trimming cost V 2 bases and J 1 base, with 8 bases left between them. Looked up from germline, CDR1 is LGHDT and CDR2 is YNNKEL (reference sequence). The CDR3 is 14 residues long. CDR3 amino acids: CASSQFDSNYGYTF. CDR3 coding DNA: TGTGCCAGCAGCCAATTTGATAGTAACTATGGCTACACCTTC.

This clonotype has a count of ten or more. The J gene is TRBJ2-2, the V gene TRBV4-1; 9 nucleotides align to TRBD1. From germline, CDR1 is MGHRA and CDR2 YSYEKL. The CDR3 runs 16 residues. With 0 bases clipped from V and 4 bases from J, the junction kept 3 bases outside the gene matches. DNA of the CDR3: TGCGCCAGCAGCCAAGAAGAGACAGGGGGCACCGGGGAGCTGTTTTTT. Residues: CASSQEETGGTGELFF.

CDR3 bases: TGTGCCAGCAGCTTAGAGCCTTGGGCTAGCGGACACACAGATACGCAGTATTTT. Translated, it gives CASSLEPWASGHTDTQYF. The chain uses TRBV7-6 and TRBJ2-3, with 7 bases aligning to TRBD2. V dropped 1 base and J dropped 2; count of bases not matched to a gene: 12. CDR1 and CDR2 (germline): SGHVS, FNYEAQ. This CDR3 is 18 amino acids long.

The CDR3 reads CSARVSGGARDTQYF. As DNA, the CDR3 is TGCAGTGCTAGAGTGAGCGGGGGGGCCAGAGATACGCAGTATTTT. The J gene is TRBJ2-3, the V gene TRBV20-1, with 10 bases that match TRBD2. Germline V gives CDR1 DFQATT, CDR2 SNEGSKA (reference sequence). V dropped 1 base and J dropped 5; count of bases not matched to a gene: 6. The CDR3 spans 15 residues.

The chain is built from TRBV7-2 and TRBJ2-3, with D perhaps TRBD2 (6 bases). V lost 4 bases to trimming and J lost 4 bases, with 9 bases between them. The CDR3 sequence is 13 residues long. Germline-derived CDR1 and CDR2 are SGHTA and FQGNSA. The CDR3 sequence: CASSSREADTQYF. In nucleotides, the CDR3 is TGTGCCAGCAGCTCCAGGGAGGCAGATACGCAGTATTTT.